This TCR beta chain was identified in a study of tumor-infiltrating lymphocytes in localized non-small cell lung cancer. Study context: Patients included smokers and never-smokers with various histologies, some sampled after neoadjuvant chemotherapy.

The CDR3 runs 16 residues. Trimming removed 4 bases from V and 6 bases from J; junction bases left unmatched: 9. Germline V gene sequence: CDR1 SNHLY, CDR2 FYNNEI. Clones were read by immunoSEQ multiplex PCR, and TCRdb kept only the in-frame ones, dropping some. The sample lists some 11,000 clones, roughly three quarters occurring once. The chain carries TRBV2 and TRBJ2-7; 13 bases line up with TRBD2. Specimen: uninvolved lung tissue not adjacent to the tumor. This TCR derives from a human donor with non-small cell lung cancer. CDR3 in DNA: TGTGCCAGCAGTGTAACTAGCGGGAGGGCCCCAGGCGAGCAGTACTTC. This encodes CASSVTSGRAPGEQYF.